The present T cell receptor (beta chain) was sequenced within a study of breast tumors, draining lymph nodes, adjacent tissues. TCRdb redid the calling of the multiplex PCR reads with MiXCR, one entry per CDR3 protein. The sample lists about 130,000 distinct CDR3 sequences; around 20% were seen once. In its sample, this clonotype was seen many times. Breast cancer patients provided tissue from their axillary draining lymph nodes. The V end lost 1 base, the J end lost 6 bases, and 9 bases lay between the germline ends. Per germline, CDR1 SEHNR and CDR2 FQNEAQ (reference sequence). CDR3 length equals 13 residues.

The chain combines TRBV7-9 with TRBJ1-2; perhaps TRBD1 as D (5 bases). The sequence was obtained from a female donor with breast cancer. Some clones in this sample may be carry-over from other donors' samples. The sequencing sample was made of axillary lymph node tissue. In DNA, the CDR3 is TGTGCCAGCAGCTTAGAGGGGTGGGATGGCTACACCTTC. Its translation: CASSLEGWDGYTF.